Here is one TCR beta chain with its context. Its antigen is still unknown. An approximately 200 ng quantity of DNA, 25,000 to 30,000 T cell genomes, went into the sorted-subset replicate PCRs. TCRdb's table, derived via immunoSEQ multiplex PCR, lists solely in-frame clones and lacks some. In the table there are 950,000 to 1,100,000 clones, 65% to 80% of which are singletons. This specimen comes from a study of shared clonotypes between healthy human individuals. Turning to the study itself: Three plates each covered CD4 naive and memory; CD8 naive two, CD8 memory one. Study-level points and caveats: Rarefaction exposed incomplete sorted-subset sequencing despite large depth.

Sequenced input: memory CD4+ T cells sorted from blood. Subset described: CD45RA-negative fraction. The TCR sequence derives from a man between 18 and 35 years old in good health.

The CDR3: CASSKALRRGSTDTQYF. In nucleotides, the CDR3 is TGTGCCAGCAGCAAAGCGTTGCGGCGGGGGAGCACAGATACGCAGTATTTT. This chain joins TRBV11-2 and TRBJ2-3; TRBD2 aligns across 7 bases. The length of the CDR3 is 17 residues. The junction had 11 bases not matched to a gene; V was cut back by 5 bases and J by 0 bases. Germline CDR1 reads SGHAT; CDR2 reads FQNNGV.